This TCR beta chain was recovered during a study of glioma-infiltrating T cells. General study points: Tissue-blood divergence was below expectation in non-neoplastic patients, above in gliomas. Only very few CDR3 sequences appeared in both tissue and blood.

This clonotype was seen more than once but under ten times. Its antigen is not identified. TCR alpha and beta CDR3 regions were amplified from RNA using iRepertoire nested multiplex PCR. MiXCR, run by TCRdb on the multiplex PCR reads, gives a single entry per CDR3 protein. The table lists 100,000 to 150,000 distinct CDR3 sequences, about 22% of them singletons, with about 30% in the top ten. The sequence was collected from a human donor with low-grade glioma or glioblastoma, undergoing nonglioma brain surgery, or in good health (not recorded which). Sequencing was performed on glioma tissue, nonneoplastic brain tissue, or PBMCs (not recorded which).

As DNA, the CDR3 is TGTGCCAGCTCACCACCGGGACAAGGGACCTACAATGAGCAGTTCTTC. It translates to CASSPPGQGTYNEQFF. The chain is built from TRBV18 and TRBJ2-1, with a possible D match to TRBD1 (6 bases). Germline CDR1 and CDR2: KGHSH and LQKENI. The V end was cut by 0 bases, the J end by 2 bases, with 11 bases between. The CDR3 has 16 residues.